Included here is one T cell receptor (beta chain) sequence, with context. Its antigen is still unknown. The record originates from a study of radiation and T cells in renal cell carcinoma. Study results and limitations: In blood, top tumor clones expanded by 2 weeks, shrinking by 4.

Sequencing was performed with immunoSEQ multiplex PCR; in TCRdb, only in-frame clones are kept and a portion is missing. The sample has 60,000 to 65,000 clones, just over 75% seen once. Germline V gives CDR1 SGDLS, CDR2 YYNGEE. CDR3 length: 14 residues. V was pared by 4 bases and J by 7 bases, with 14 bases between. Noted time point: blood 2 weeks post-SBRT. Treatment given: 15 Gy SBRT to primary tumor, nephrectomy 4 weeks later. After SBRT, blood was collected at 2 and 4 weeks, plus baseline. The tumor was a clear cell renal cell carcinoma. The sample in question was blood, obtained from a patient whose treatment included radiotherapy and nephrectomy. This sequence originates from a man aged 55 to 70 with renal cell carcinoma. The chain carries TRBV9 and TRBJ1-4, with D possibly matching TRBD1 (5 bases). Here the CDR3 reads CASSPGTLGEKLFF. The CDR3 DNA sequence: TGTGCCAGCAGCCCCGGGACTCTCGGTGAAAAACTGTTTTTT.